The 18 T cell receptor beta chains given below trace back to one sample, sequenced in a study of response to subunit inactivated influenza vaccine. TCRdb re-derived calls from the RT-PCR reads in MiXCR, one entry per CDR3 protein. The sample yields more than 150,000 distinct CDR3 sequences, around 9% seen once. Sequencing used non-naive T cells sorted from PBMCs, obtained on the day of vaccination. The receptor set was obtained from a man aged 45-65 years who received an inactivated influenza vaccine.

V gene TRBV7-9 combines with J gene TRBJ1-3; D is undetermined. The CDR3 spans 16 residues. CDR1 and CDR2 (germline): SEHNR, FQNEAQ (reference sequence). V gave up 5 bases and J gave up 4 bases, with 18 bases separating them. The CDR3, as DNA: TGTGCCAGCAGCCCCGGCGGAGGACTTTTCGGAAACACCATATATTTT. It is translated as CASSPGGGLFGNTIYF. The full variable domain, with the rest looked up from reference TRBV7-9 and TRBJ1-3, is DTGVSQNPRHKITKRGQNVTFRCDPISEHNRLYWYRQTLGQGPEFLTYFQNEAQLEKSRLLSDRFSAERPKGSFSTLEIQRTEQGDSAMYLCASSPGGGLFGNTIYFGEGSWLTVV.

The rearrangement uses TRBV20-1 and TRBJ1-1; 7 bases line up with TRBD1. Unmatched junction bases numbered 7, after V lost 3 bases and J lost 6 bases. From germline, CDR1 is DFQATT and CDR2 SNEGSKA (reference sequence). The CDR3 is 13 residues long. CDR3 region: CSASDRALAEAFF. CDR3 DNA: TGCAGTGCTAGCGACAGGGCGCTGGCTGAAGCTTTCTTT.

The chain links TRBV6-5 to TRBJ2-3; weak D call: TRBD2 (5 bases). Germline V gives CDR1 MNHEY, CDR2 SVGAGI. The CDR3 sequence is 17 residues long. V was shortened by 4 bases and J by 4 bases, with 21 bases between the two germline ends. This CDR3 is CASSFKQLGGSADTQYF. CDR3 nucleotide sequence: TGTGCCAGCAGTTTTAAGCAACTAGGAGGTTCCGCAGATACGCAGTATTTT.

The rearrangement uses TRBV5-1 and TRBJ1-1; maybe TRBD1 (6 bases). This CDR3 is 14 amino acids long. Between the trimmed V and J ends, which lost 3 bases and 5 bases, there was a span of 14 bases. Looked up from germline, CDR1 is SGHRS and CDR2 is YFSETQ. The CDR3 protein is CASSWGQEGTEAFF. The CDR3 DNA reads as TGCGCCAGCAGCTGGGGGCAGGAAGGAACTGAAGCTTTCTTT.

This clonotype was seen more than once but under ten times. The gene calls are TRBV7-2 and TRBJ2-7; D could derive from TRBD1 or TRBD2 (5 bases each). Trimming removed 3 bases at V and 0 bases at J, with 15 bases between. Germline CDR1 SGHTA, CDR2 FQGNSA. The CDR3 length is 16 residues. In DNA, the CDR3 is TGTGCCAGCAGCTTCACTGTGGGACGGCTCTCCTACGAGCAGTACTTC. Translating it yields CASSFTVGRLSYEQYF.

This clonotype was recorded a few times. CDR3 residues: CASSLRDYAYEQYF. In DNA form, the CDR3 reads TGTGCCAGCAGCCTCCGGGACTATGCCTACGAGCAGTACTTC. The gene calls are TRBV7-2 and TRBJ2-7; 7 nucleotides align to TRBD2. This CDR3 contains 14 residues. J lost 2 bases, V lost 5 bases, and 6 bases had no gene match. Germline CDR1 is SGHTA and CDR2 is FQGNSA.

The rearrangement uses TRBV10-2 and TRBJ2-5; 7 positions match TRBD1. The CDR3 loop spans 13 amino acids. Germline trimming cut 6 bases from V and 5 bases from J; bases unmatched to any gene: 6. Looked up from germline, CDR1 is WSHSY and CDR2 is SAAADI. The CDR3 sequence is CASSGDRRETQYF. CDR3 in DNA: TGCGCCAGCAGCGGGGACAGAAGGGAGACCCAGTACTTC.

This clonotype has more than one count but fewer than ten. The chain combines TRBV20-1 with TRBJ1-3; D possibly corresponds to TRBD1 (6 bases). V was cut by 6 bases and J by 1 base, with 13 bases left in between. In germline, CDR1 is DFQATT, CDR2 SNEGSKA (reference sequence). CDR3 length: 14 amino acids. Here the CDR3 reads CSAVHRESGNTIYF. The CDR3, as DNA: TGCAGTGCGGTGCACAGGGAGTCTGGAAACACCATATATTTT.

There are many counts of this clonotype. The chain employs TRBV7-8 and TRBJ2-1; a weak D match, TRBD1 (6 bases). Germline loops: CDR1 SGHVS, CDR2 FQNEAQ. Trimming removed 1 base from V and 9 bases from J, with 16 bases in between. CDR3 length equals 15 residues. The CDR3 coding sequence is TGTGCCAGCAGCTTAGTCCTACAGGGTGGGATTGAGCAGTTCTTC. This translates into CASSLVLQGGIEQFF.

This clonotype was recorded at least ten times. This chain uses TRBV6-1 with TRBJ2-1, with TRBD1 identical over 9 bases. V shed 2 bases and J 7 bases; nucleotides not matched to a gene: 6. The germline V gene has CDR1 MNHNS and CDR2 SASEGT. The CDR3 is made up of 15 amino acids. The CDR3 nucleotides are TGTGCCAGCAGTGAACCGGGACAGGGAAAGAATGAGCAGTTCTTC. It is translated as CASSEPGQGKNEQFF.

The chain combines TRBV20-1 with TRBJ2-2; possibly TRBD1 for D (5 bases). With 6 bases removed from V and 6 bases from J, the gap between germline ends came to 14 bases. In germline, CDR1 is DFQATT, CDR2 SNEGSKA (reference sequence). This CDR3 spans 13 amino acids. CDR3 in amino acids: CSAKAGWAGELFF. The CDR3 DNA is TGCAGTGCCAAAGCAGGGTGGGCCGGGGAGCTGTTTTTT.

This clonotype was counted at least ten times. The J gene is TRBJ2-7, the V gene TRBV15; D is uncertain. The CDR3 length is 13 residues. Germline values: CDR1 LNHNV, CDR2 YYDKDF (reference sequence). V was clipped by 4 bases and J by 7 bases, with 14 bases between them. CDR3 nucleotides: TGTGCCACCAGCACTCGGACGCTTCGGGAGCAGTACTTC. Protein sequence: CATSTRTLREQYF.

There are a few counts of this clonotype. V usage is TRBV6-5 and J usage is TRBJ2-1, with D unresolved. Trimming stripped 4 bases from V and 9 bases from J, with 7 bases between. Per germline, CDR1 MNHEY and CDR2 SVGAGI. The CDR3 has 11 residues. This CDR3 is CASSSLSEQFF. The DNA of the CDR3 is TGTGCCAGCAGTTCTCTAAGTGAGCAGTTCTTC.

The chain has TRBV12-3 or TRBV12-4 and TRBJ1-1; D gene ambiguous. The germline V and J ends were trimmed by 6 bases and 9 bases, with 14 bases remaining between them. The CDR3 length is 12 residues. CDR3 in amino acids: CASSSGIRKAFF. The CDR3 DNA reads as TGTGCCAGCAGCTCCGGGATCCGAAAAGCTTTCTTT.

The sample holds many counts of this clonotype. The rearrangement joins TRBV12-3 or TRBV12-4 to TRBJ2-1; D gene unclear. This CDR3 contains 16 residues. V lost 1 base, J lost 2 bases, and 12 bases lay in between. In nucleotides, the CDR3 is TGTGCCAGCAGTTTAGAAGGACCGAGAGCCTACAATGAGCAGTTCTTC. This sequence encodes CASSLEGPRAYNEQFF.

This clonotype has ten or more counts. This rearrangement joins TRBV7-6 to TRBJ2-7; 9 bases align to TRBD1. The CDR3 has 14 residues. The ends lost 5 bases at V and 5 bases at J; junction bases unmatched: 7. The V gene's germline CDR1 is SGHVS and CDR2 FNYEAQ. The CDR3 protein is CASSPTDRGHEQYF. CDR3 coding DNA: TGTGCCAGCAGCCCTACGGACAGGGGACACGAGCAGTACTTC. The full variable domain, with the rest looked up from reference TRBV7-6 and TRBJ2-7, is GAGVSQSPRYKVTKRGQDVALRCDPISGHVSLYWYRQALGQGPEFLTYFNYEAQQDKSGLPNDRFSAERPEGSISTLTIQRTEQRDSAMYRCASSPTDRGHEQYFGPGTRLTVT.

The chain joins TRBV28 to TRBJ1-4; tentatively, D is TRBD1 (5 bases). V lost 7 bases and J 10 bases, leaving 28 bases between the germline ends. The CDR3 length is 17 residues. CDR1 is MDHEN, CDR2 SYDVKM, per germline. For the CDR3, the DNA is TGTGCCAGCACAGAGACGGACACGTACCAAGGGGTTGGAAAACTGTTTTTT. This sequence encodes CASTETDTYQGVGKLFF.

There are a few counts of this clonotype. A junction boundary mismatches the germline segment, possibly from a read error. This chain links TRBV14 with TRBJ2-1, with TRBD1 matching over 10 bases. The CDR3 contains 21 residues. CDR1 and CDR2 (germline): SGHDN, FVKESK. CDR3 sequence: CASSKEIDRGLSLSSYNEQFF. CDR3 in DNA: TGTGCCAGCAGCAAAGAGATCGACAGGGGGCTATCTCTAAGCTCCTACAATGAGCAGTTCTTC.